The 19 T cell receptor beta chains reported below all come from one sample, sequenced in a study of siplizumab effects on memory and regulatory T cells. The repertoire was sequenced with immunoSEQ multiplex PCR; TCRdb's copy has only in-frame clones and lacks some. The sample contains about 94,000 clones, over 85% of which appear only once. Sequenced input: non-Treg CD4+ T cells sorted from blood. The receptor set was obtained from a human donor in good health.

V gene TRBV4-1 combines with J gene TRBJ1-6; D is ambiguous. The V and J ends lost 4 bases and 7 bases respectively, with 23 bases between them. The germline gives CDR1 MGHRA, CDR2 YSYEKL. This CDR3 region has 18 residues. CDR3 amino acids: CASSPRSIGIGSNSPLHF. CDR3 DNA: TGCGCCAGCAGCCCCAGAAGTATTGGAATCGGTAGCAATTCACCCCTCCACTTT.

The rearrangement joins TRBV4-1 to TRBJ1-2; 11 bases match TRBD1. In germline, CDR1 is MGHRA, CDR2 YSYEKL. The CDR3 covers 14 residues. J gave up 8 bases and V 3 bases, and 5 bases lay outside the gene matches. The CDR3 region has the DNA TGCGCCAGCAGCCAGGGGACAGGGGGACGCGGCTACACCTTC. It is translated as CASSQGTGGRGYTF.

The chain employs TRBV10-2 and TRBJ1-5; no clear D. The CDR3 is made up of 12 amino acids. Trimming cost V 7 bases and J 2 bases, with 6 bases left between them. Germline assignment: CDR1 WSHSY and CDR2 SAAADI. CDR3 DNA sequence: TGCGCCAGCATGGACCGCAATCAGCCCCAGCATTTT. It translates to CASMDRNQPQHF.

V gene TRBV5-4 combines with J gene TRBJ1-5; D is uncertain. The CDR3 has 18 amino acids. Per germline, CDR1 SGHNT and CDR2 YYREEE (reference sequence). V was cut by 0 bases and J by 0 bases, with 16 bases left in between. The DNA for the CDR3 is TGTGCCAGCAGCTTGGGGGGAGGCGGACCCTATAGCAATCAGCCCCAGCATTTT. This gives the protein CASSLGGGGPYSNQPQHF.

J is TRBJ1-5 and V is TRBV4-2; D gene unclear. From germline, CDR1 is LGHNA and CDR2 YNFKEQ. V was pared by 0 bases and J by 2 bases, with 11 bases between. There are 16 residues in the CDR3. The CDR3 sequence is CASSQEHGRGNQPQHF. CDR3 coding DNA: TGTGCCAGCAGCCAAGAACACGGCCGGGGCAATCAGCCCCAGCATTTT.

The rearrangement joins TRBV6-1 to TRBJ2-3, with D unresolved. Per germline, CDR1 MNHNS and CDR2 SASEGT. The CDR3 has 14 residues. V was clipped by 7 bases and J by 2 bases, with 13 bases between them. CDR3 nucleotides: TGTGCCAGCACCCTGAGTGAACACACAGATACGCAGTATTTT. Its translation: CASTLSEHTDTQYF.

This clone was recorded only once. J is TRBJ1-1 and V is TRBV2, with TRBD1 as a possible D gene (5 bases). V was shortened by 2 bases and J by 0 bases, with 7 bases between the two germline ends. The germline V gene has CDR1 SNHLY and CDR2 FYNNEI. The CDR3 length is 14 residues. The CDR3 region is CASSERQMNTEAFF. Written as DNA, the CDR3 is TGTGCCAGCAGTGAAAGACAGATGAACACTGAAGCTTTCTTT. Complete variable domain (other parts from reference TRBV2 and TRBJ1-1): EPEVTQTPSHQVTQMGQEVILRCVPISNHLYFYWYRQILGQKVEFLVSFYNNEISEKSEIFDDQFSVERPDGSNFTLKIRSTKLEDSAMYFCASSERQMNTEAFFGQGTRLTVV.

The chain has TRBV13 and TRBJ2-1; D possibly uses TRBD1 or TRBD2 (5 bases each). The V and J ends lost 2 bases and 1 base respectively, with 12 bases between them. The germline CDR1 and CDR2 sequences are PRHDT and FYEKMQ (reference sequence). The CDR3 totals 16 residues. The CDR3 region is CASSLKRGWSYNEQFF. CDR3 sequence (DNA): TGTGCCAGCAGCTTAAAGAGGGGATGGTCCTACAATGAGCAGTTCTTC.

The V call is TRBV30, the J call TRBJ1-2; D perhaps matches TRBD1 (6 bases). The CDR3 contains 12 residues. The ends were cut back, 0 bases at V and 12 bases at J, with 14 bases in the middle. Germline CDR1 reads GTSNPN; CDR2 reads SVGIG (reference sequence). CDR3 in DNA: TGTGCCTGGAGTGTAGCGGGGGGCGTAAACACCTTC. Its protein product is CAWSVAGGVNTF.

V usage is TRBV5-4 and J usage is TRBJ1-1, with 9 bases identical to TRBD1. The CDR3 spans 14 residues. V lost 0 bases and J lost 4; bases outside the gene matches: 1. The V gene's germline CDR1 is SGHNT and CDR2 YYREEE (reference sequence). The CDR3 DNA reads TGTGCCAGCAGCTTGGAGACAGGGGGCACTGAAGCTTTCTTT. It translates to CASSLETGGTEAFF.

CDR3 region: CASSIRASNTEAFF. The CDR3 nucleotides are TGTGCCAGCAGTATACGGGCCTCGAACACTGAAGCTTTCTTT. V is TRBV11-2 and J is TRBJ1-1; D gene ambiguous. The CDR3 consists of 14 residues. Trimming removed 6 bases at V and 1 base at J, with 12 bases between. Germline CDR1 SGHAT, CDR2 FQNNGV.

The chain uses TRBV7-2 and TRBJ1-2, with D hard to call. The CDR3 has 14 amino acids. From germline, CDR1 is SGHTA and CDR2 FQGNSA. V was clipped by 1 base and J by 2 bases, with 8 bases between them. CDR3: CASSLERQNYGYTF. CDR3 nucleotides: TGTGCCAGCAGCTTAGAGCGTCAGAACTATGGCTACACCTTC.

CDR3 coding DNA: TGTGCCTGGAGTCGGGGTACGCTTGAGACCCAGTACTTC. The encoded protein is CAWSRGTLETQYF. J is TRBJ2-5 and V is TRBV30; TRBD2 might be the D (5 bases). Germline V gives CDR1 GTSNPN, CDR2 SVGIG (reference sequence). This CDR3 spans 13 amino acids. V shed 2 bases and J shed 5 bases, with 12 bases lying between them.

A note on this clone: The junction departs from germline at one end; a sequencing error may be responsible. For the CDR3, the DNA is TGTGCCAGCATTGAATATAGCAATCAGCCCCAGCATTTT. Translated, it gives CASIEYSNQPQHF. This chain joins TRBV2 and TRBJ1-5; D call uncertain. This CDR3 contains 13 residues. CDR1 is SNHLY, CDR2 FYNNEI, per germline.

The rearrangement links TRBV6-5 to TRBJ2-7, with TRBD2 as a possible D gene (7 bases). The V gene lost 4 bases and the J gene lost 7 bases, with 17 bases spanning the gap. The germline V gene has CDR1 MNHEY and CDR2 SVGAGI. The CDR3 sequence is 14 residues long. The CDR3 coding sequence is TGTGCCAGCAGTTCGCCACTTAGGGGGGGGGAGCAGTACTTC. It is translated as CASSSPLRGGEQYF.

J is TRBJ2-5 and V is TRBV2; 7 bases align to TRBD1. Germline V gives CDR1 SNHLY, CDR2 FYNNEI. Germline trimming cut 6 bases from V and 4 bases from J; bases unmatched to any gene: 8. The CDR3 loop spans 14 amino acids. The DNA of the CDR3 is TGTGCCAGCAGCCGGGACAGAGGAATAGAGACCCAGTACTTC. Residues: CASSRDRGIETQYF.

This chain's CDR3 is CASSLPGHSPEQYF. The CDR3 bases are TGTGCCAGCAGCTTACCGGGACACTCTCCCGAGCAGTACTTC. The chain is built from TRBV7-2 and TRBJ2-7; D is perhaps TRBD1 (6 bases). With 2 bases removed from V and 6 bases from J, the gap between germline ends came to 14 bases. The CDR3 runs to 14 residues. Germline CDR1 is SGHTA and CDR2 is FQGNSA.

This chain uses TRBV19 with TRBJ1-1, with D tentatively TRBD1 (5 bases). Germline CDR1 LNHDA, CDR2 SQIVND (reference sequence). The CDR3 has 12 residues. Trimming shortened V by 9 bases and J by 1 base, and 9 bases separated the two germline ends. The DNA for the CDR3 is TGTGCCAGCAGGGACGGGAACACTGAAGCTTTCTTT. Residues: CASRDGNTEAFF.

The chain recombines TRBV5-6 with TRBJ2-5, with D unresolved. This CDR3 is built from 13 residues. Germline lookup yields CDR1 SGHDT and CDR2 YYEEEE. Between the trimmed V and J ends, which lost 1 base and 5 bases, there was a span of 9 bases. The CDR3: CASSLSPMETQYF. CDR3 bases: TGTGCCAGCAGCTTGTCCCCGATGGAGACCCAGTACTTC.